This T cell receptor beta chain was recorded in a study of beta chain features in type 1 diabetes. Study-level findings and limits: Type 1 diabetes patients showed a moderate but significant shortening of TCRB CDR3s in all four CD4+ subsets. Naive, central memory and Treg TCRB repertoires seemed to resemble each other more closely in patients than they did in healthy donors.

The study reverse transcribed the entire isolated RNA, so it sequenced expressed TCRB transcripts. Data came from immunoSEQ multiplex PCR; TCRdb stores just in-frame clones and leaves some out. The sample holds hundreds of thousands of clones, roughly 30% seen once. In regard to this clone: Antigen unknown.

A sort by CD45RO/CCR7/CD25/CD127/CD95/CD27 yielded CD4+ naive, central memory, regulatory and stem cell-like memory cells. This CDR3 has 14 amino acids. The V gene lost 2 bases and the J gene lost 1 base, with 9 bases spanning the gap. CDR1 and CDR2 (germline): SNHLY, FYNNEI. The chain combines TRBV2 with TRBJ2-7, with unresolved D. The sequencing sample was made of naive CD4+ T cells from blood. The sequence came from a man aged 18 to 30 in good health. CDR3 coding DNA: TGTGCCAGCAGTGAAAGGACGGTTTCCTACGAGCAGTACTTC. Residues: CASSERTVSYEQYF.